The 16 T cell receptor beta chains in this list originate from one sample, sequenced in a study of T cells in localized non-small cell lung cancer. TCRdb keeps only in-frame clones here, not all; method: immunoSEQ multiplex PCR. The sample lists approximately 41,000 clones, 80% to 90% occurring once. Sample: peripheral blood mononuclear cells, taken before any cancer treatment. These receptors all come from a male donor at least 60 years old with stage II lung adenocarcinoma.

The chain couples TRBV7-8 to TRBJ2-3; TRBD2 agrees at 8 bases. Germline CDR1 SGHVS, CDR2 FQNEAQ. The CDR3 has 16 amino acids. Trimming took 3 bases from V and 3 from J; bases not matched to a gene: 8. The CDR3 DNA follows: TGTGCCAGCAGCTTGGCGGGGGGCGGGAGGACAGATACGCAGTATTTT. This codes for CASSLAGGGRTDTQYF.

This clone was seen just once. The chain couples TRBV7-9 to TRBJ1-4; no firm D call. The germline V and J ends were trimmed by 7 bases and 2 bases, with 8 bases remaining between them. This CDR3 spans 13 amino acids. CDR1 SEHNR and CDR2 FQNEAQ come from the germline V gene (reference sequence). CDR3 nucleotides: TGTGCCAGCACTTCTCGGACTAATGAAAAACTGTTTTTT. Translated, it gives CASTSRTNEKLFF.

The sample holds a few counts of this clone. This chain joins TRBV5-1 and TRBJ1-2; the D is unclear. CDR3 length: 15 residues. Germline CDR1 and CDR2: SGHRS and YFSETQ. V dropped 0 bases and J dropped 1 base, with 10 bases sitting between them. CDR3: CASSLEVRSNYGYTF. Here the CDR3 DNA reads TGCGCCAGCAGCTTGGAAGTCAGGAGTAACTATGGCTACACCTTC.

The chain recombines TRBV2 with TRBJ2-3; TRBD2 agrees at 9 bases. Germline V gives CDR1 SNHLY, CDR2 FYNNEI. The CDR3 extends over 15 amino acids. With 2 bases clipped from V and 4 bases from J, the junction kept 4 bases outside the gene matches. CDR3 sequence: CASSELAGNSDTQYF. CDR3 sequence (DNA): TGTGCCAGCAGTGAACTAGCGGGAAACTCAGATACGCAGTATTTT.

A few counts support this clone. The rearrangement uses TRBV1 and TRBJ1-4. TRBV1 is a pseudogene locus. This CDR3 region has 17 residues. This CDR3 reads CTSSQARPEFGREKLFF. Here the CDR3 DNA reads TGCACCAGCAGCCAAGCCCGTCCCGAATTCGGGCGCGAAAAACTGTTTTTT.

CDR3 nucleotide sequence: TGTGCCTGGAGTGTGACCTATGGAAACACCATATATTTT. Its translation is CAWSVTYGNTIYF. The rearrangement links TRBV30 to TRBJ1-3; no clear D gene. Deletions cut 0 bases from V and 3 bases from J, with 6 bases between. Per germline, CDR1 GTSNPN and CDR2 SVGIG (reference sequence). This CDR3 has 13 amino acids.

This clone appeared a single time. V usage is TRBV5-6 and J usage is TRBJ2-7, with D possibly matching TRBD1 (6 bases). Germline lookup yields CDR1 SGHDT and CDR2 YYEEEE. V lost 0 bases and J lost 3, with 10 bases in between. This CDR3 region has 14 residues. The CDR3 loop reads CASSLGGRYYEQYF. CDR3 DNA: TGTGCCAGCAGCTTGGGGGGGCGCTACTACGAGCAGTACTTC.

This chain connects TRBV7-8 to TRBJ2-2; possible D gene TRBD1, 5 bases. CDR1 is SGHVS and CDR2 is FQNEAQ in the germline V gene. V was clipped by 3 bases and J by 4 bases, with 15 bases between them. CDR3 length: 16 amino acids. CDR3 DNA: TGTGCCAGCAGCTTGAGAACAGGACCCCCCACCGGGGAGCTGTTTTTT. Translation gives CASSLRTGPPTGELFF.

The chain couples TRBV5-1 to TRBJ2-5, with D unclear. Germline assignment: CDR1 SGHRS and CDR2 YFSETQ. V lost 5 bases, J lost 6 bases, and 8 bases lay in between. This CDR3 is built from 11 residues. The CDR3 loop reads CASRADQTQYF. The CDR3 DNA sequence: TGCGCCAGCAGAGCAGACCAGACCCAGTACTTC.

The V call is TRBV19, the J call TRBJ1-2; a possible D gene is TRBD1 (6 bases). CDR3 length: 15 amino acids. The germline V and J ends were trimmed by 6 bases and 0 bases, with 14 bases remaining between them. CDR1 LNHDA and CDR2 SQIVND come from the germline V gene (reference sequence). CDR3 DNA: TGTGCCAGTAGCTCCCTGGGGGCAGCTAACTATGGCTACACCTTC. This encodes CASSSLGAANYGYTF.

This clone was detected only once. The rearrangement uses TRBV5-4 and TRBJ2-1; the D gene is possibly TRBD2 (5 bases). The germline V and J ends were trimmed by 7 bases and 6 bases, with 11 bases remaining between them. Germline assignment: CDR1 SGHNT and CDR2 YYREEE (reference sequence). The CDR3 totals 12 residues. The CDR3 nucleotides are TGTGCCAGCCATGTGGACTTCAATGAGCAGTTCTTC. Its translation: CASHVDFNEQFF.

The chain links TRBV7-8 to TRBJ1-2, with unresolved D. The CDR3 is made up of 13 amino acids. The germline gives CDR1 SGHVS, CDR2 FQNEAQ. Trimming left V 1 base short and J 0 bases short, with 3 bases between. The CDR3 DNA sequence: TGTGCCAGCAGCTTAGATTCTAACTATGGCTACACCTTC. As protein: CASSLDSNYGYTF.

The CDR3 DNA follows: TGTGCCGGAAGACAGGGGCCTGCCTACGAGCAGTACTTC. Translation: CAGRQGPAYEQYF. V is TRBV6-1 and J is TRBJ2-7; the match to TRBD1 covers 8 bases. Germline CDR1 is MNHNS and CDR2 is SASEGT. This CDR3 spans 13 amino acids. Trimming at V came to 11 bases and at J to 2 bases, leaving 8 bases not matched to a gene.

V usage is TRBV28 and J usage is TRBJ1-2, with 8 bases fitting TRBD1. Unmatched junction bases numbered 5, after V lost 6 bases and J lost 5 bases. The CDR3 extends over 13 amino acids. The germline V gene has CDR1 MDHEN and CDR2 SYDVKM. CDR3 sequence reads: CASSLGQGYGYTF. The CDR3 bases are TGTGCCAGCAGCCTAGGACAGGGTTATGGCTACACCTTC.

This clone was counted once. The chain employs TRBV5-1 and TRBJ1-2; perhaps TRBD1 as D (6 bases). The CDR3 extends over 14 amino acids. Per germline, CDR1 SGHRS and CDR2 YFSETQ. V was trimmed by 4 bases and J by 4 bases, leaving 14 bases between them. CDR3 nucleotide sequence: TGCGCCAGCAGCCAGGACAGTCCCAGCTATGGCTACACCTTC. Translating gives CASSQDSPSYGYTF.

This chain joins TRBV4-3 and TRBJ2-3; 8 bases match TRBD1. The CDR3 is made up of 16 amino acids. CDR1 and CDR2 from the germline V gene are LGHNA and YSLEER. The junction had 6 bases not matched to a gene; V was cut back by 0 bases and J by 4 bases. This CDR3 reads CASSQDQDRDPDTQYF. The CDR3 region has the DNA TGCGCCAGCAGCCAAGATCAGGACAGGGATCCAGATACGCAGTATTTT.